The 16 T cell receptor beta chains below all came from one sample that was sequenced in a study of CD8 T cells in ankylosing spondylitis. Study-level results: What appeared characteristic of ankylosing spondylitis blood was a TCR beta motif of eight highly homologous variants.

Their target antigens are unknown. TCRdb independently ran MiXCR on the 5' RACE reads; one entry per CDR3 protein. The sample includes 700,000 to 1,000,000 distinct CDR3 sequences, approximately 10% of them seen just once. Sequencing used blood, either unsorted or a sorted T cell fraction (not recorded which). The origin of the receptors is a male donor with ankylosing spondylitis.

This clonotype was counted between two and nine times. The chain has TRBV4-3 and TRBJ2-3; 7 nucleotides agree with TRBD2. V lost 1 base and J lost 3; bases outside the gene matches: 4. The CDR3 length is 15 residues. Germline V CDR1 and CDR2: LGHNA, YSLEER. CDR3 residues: CASSQVGRATDTQYF. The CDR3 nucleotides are TGCGCCAGCAGCCAAGTGGGGAGGGCAACAGATACGCAGTATTTT.

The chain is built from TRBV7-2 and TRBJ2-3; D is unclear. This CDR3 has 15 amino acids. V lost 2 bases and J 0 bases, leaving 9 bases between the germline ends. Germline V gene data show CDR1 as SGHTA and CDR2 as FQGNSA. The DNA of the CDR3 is TGTGCCAGCAGCTTAACCGCGGATAGCACAGATACGCAGTATTTT. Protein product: CASSLTADSTDTQYF.

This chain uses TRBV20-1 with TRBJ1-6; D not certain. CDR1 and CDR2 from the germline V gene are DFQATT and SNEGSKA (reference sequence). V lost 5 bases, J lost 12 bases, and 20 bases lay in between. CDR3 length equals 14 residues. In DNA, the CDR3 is TGCAGTGCTCCGCCGGAGGTGCCGGATTTACCCCTCCACTTT. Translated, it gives CSAPPEVPDLPLHF.

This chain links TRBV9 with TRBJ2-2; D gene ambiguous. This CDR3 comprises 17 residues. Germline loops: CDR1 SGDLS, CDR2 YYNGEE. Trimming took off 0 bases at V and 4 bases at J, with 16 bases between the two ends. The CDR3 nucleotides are TGTGCCAGCAGCGTAGATCCTTACAGTGAAAGCACCGGGGAGCTGTTTTTT. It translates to CASSVDPYSESTGELFF.

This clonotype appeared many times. CDR3 DNA sequence: TGCAGTGCTCCCCTACGACAGACTTTCAATGAGCAGTTCTTC. This sequence encodes CSAPLRQTFNEQFF. The rearrangement links TRBV20-1 to TRBJ2-1; D is perhaps TRBD1 (5 bases). CDR3 length: 14 residues. Germline CDR1 is DFQATT and CDR2 is SNEGSKA (reference sequence). V lost 5 bases and J 6 bases, leaving 17 bases between the germline ends.

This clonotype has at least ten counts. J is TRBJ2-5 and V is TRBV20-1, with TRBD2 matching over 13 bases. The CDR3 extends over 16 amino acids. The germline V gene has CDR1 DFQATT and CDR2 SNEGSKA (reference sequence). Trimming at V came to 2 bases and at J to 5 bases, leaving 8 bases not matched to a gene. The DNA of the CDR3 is TGCAGTGCTAGAACACCGGGACTAGCGGGAAGGGAGACCCAGTACTTC. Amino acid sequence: CSARTPGLAGRETQYF.

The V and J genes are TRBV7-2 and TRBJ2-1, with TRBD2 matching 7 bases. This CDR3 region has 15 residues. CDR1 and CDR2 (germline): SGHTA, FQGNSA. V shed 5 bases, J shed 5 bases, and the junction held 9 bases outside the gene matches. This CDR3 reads CASSPSGIFNNEQFF. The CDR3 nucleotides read TGTGCCAGCAGCCCCAGCGGGATCTTCAACAATGAGCAGTTCTTC.

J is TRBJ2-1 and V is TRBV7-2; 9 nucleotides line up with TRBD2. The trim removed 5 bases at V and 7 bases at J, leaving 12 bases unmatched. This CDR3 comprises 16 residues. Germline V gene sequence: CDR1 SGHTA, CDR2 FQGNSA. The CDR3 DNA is TGTGCCAGCAGCCCCCCGGGGGTAGCGGGAGTTAATGAGCAGTTCTTC. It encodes CASSPPGVAGVNEQFF.

The CDR3 loop is CATSRDVDRAFYGYTF. CDR3 coding DNA: TGTGCCACCAGCAGAGACGTTGACAGGGCATTCTATGGCTACACCTTC. V is TRBV15 and J is TRBJ1-2, with TRBD1 matching over 7 bases. From germline, CDR1 is LNHNV and CDR2 YYDKDF (reference sequence). Germline trimming cut 0 bases from V and 4 bases from J; bases unmatched to any gene: 8. This CDR3 region has 16 residues.

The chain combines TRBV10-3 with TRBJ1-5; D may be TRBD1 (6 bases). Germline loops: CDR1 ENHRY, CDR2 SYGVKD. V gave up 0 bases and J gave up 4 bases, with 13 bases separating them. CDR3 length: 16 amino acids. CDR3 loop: CAISESRGAVNQPQHF. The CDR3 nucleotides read TGTGCCATCAGTGAGTCCCGGGGGGCAGTGAATCAGCCCCAGCATTTT.

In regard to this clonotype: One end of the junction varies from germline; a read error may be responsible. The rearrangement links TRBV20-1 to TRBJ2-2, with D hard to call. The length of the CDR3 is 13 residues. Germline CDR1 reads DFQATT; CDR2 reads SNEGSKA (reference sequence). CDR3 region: CSASGGNAGELFF. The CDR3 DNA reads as TGCAGTGCTAGTGGTGGGAACGCCGGGGAGCTGTTTTTT.

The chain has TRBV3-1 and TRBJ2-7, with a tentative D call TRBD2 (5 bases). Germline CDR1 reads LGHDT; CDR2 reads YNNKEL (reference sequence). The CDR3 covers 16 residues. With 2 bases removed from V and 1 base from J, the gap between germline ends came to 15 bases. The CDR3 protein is CASSQPSRGSSYEQYF. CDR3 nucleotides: TGTGCCAGCAGCCAACCTAGCCGGGGATCATCCTACGAGCAGTACTTC.

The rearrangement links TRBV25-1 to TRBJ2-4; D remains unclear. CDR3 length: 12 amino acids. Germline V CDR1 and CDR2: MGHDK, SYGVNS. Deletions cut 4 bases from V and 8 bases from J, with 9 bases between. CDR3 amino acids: CASSGNRDIQYF. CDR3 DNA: TGTGCCAGCAGTGGGAACCGGGACATTCAGTACTTC.

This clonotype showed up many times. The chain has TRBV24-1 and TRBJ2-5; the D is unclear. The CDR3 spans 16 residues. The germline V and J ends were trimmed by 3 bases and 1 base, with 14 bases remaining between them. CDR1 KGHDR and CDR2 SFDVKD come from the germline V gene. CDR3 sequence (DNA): TGTGCCACCAGTGATCCCCGGTGGACGGGCCAAGAGACCCAGTACTTC. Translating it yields CATSDPRWTGQETQYF.

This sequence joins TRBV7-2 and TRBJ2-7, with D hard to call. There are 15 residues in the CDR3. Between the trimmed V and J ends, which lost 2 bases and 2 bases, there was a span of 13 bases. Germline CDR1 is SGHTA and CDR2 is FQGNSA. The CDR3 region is CASSLRQAVTYEQYF. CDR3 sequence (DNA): TGTGCCAGCAGCTTAAGGCAGGCAGTTACCTACGAGCAGTACTTC.

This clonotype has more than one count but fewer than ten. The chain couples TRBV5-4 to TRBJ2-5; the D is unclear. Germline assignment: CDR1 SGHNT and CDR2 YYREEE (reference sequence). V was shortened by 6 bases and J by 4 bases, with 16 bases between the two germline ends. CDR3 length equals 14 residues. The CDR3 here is CASTNVSVRETQYF. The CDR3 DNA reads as TGTGCCAGCACCAATGTAAGCGTTCGAGAGACCCAGTACTTC.